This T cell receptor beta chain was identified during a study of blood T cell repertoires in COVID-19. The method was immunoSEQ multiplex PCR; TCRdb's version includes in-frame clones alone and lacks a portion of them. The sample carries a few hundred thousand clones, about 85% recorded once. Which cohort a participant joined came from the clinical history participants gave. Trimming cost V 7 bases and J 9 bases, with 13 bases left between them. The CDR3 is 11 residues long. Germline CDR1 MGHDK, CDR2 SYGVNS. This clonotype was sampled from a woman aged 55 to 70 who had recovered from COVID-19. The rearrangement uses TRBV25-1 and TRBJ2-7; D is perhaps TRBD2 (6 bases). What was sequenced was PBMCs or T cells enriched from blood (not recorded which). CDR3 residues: CASTLGGRQYF. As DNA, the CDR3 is TGTGCCAGCACTTTGGGGGGTAGGCAGTACTTC.